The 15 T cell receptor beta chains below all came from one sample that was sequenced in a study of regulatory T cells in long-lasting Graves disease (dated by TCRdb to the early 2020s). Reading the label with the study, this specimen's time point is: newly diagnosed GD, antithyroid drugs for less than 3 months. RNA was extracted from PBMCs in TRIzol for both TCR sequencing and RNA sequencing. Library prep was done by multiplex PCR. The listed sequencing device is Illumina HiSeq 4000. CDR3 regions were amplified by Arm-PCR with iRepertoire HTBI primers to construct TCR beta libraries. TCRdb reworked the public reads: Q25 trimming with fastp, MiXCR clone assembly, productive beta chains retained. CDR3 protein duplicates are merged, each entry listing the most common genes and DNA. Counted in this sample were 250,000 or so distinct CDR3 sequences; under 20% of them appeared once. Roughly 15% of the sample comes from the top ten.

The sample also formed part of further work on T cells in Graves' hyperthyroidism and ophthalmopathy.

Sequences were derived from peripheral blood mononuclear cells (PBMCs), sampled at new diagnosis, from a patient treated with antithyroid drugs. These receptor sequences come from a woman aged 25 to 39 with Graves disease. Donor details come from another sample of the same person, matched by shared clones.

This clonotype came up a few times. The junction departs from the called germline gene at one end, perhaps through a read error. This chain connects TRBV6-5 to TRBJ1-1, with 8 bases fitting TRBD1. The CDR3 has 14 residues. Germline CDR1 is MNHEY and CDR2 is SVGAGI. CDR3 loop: CAGSYGTGNTEAFF. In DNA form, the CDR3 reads TGTGCCGGCAGTTACGGGACAGGGAACACTGAAGCTTTCTTT.

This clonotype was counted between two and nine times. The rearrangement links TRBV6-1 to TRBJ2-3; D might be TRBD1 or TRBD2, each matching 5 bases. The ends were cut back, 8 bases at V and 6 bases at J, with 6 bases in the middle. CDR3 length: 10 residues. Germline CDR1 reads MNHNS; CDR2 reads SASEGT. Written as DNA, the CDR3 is TGTGCCAGCTGGGGGGATACGCAGTATTTT. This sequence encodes CASWGDTQYF.

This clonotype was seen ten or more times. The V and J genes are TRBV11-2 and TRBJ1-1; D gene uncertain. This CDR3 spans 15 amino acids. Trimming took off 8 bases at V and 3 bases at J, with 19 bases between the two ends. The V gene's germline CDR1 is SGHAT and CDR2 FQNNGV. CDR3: CASGMAILRDTEAFF. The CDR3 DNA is TGTGCCAGCGGTATGGCAATTCTGAGGGACACTGAAGCTTTCTTT.

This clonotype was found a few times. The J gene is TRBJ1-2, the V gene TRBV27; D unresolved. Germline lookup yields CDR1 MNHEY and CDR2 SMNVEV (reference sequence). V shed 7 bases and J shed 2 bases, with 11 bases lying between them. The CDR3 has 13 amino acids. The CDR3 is CASMGFGNYGYTF. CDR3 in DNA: TGTGCCAGCATGGGATTTGGGAACTATGGCTACACCTTC.

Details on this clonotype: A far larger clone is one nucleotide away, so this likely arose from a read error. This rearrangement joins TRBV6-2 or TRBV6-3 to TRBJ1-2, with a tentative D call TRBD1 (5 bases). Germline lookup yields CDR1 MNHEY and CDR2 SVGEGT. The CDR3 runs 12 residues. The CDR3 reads CACSQGDYGYTF. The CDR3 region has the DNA TGTGCCTGCAGCCAAGGGGACTATGGCTACACCTTC.

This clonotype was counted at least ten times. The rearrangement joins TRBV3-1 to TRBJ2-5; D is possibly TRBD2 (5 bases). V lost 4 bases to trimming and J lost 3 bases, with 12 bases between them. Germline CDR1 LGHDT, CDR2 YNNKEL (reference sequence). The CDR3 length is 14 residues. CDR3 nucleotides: TGTGCCAGCAGCCCCTCGGACGGGAAAGAGACCCAGTACTTC. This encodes CASSPSDGKETQYF.

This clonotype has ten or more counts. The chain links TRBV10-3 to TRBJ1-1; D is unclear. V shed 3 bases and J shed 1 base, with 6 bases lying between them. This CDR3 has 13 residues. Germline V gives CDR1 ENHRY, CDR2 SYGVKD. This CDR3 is CAISDMANTEAFF. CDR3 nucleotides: TGTGCCATCAGTGACATGGCGAACACTGAAGCTTTCTTT.

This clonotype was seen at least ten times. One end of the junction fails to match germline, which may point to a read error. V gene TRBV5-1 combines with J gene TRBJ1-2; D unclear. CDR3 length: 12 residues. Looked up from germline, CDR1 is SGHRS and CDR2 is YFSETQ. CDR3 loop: CASSTRSYGYTF. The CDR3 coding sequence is TGTGCCAGCAGCACTAGGAGCTATGGCTACACCTTC.

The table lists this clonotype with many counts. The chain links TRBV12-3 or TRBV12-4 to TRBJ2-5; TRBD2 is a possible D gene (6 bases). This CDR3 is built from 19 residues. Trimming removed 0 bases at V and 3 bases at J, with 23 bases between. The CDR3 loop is CASSLARGRRHKPEETQYF. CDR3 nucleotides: TGTGCCAGCAGTTTAGCGCGGGGTCGGAGACATAAGCCGGAAGAGACCCAGTACTTC.

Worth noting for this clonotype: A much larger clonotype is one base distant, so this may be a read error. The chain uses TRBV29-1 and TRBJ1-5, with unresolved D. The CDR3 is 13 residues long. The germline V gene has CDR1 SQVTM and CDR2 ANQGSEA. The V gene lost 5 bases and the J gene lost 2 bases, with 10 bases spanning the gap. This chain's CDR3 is CSVLGGGNQPQHF. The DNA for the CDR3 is TGCAGCGTTTTAGGAGGTGGCAATCAGCCCCAGCATTTT.

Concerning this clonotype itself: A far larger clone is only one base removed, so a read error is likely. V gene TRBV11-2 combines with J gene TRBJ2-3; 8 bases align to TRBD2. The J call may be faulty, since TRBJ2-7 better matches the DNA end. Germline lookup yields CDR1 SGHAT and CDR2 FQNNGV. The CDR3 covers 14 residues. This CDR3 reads CASSLLAGPYEQYF. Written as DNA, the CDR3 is TGTGCCAGCAGCTTATTAGCGGGGCCCTACGAGCAGTACTTC.

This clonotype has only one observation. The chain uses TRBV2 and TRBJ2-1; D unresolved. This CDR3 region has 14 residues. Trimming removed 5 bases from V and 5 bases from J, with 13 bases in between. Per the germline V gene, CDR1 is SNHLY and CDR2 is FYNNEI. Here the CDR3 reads CASSPSWGNNEQFF. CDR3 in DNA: TGTGCCAGCAGTCCCAGTTGGGGAAACAATGAGCAGTTCTTC.

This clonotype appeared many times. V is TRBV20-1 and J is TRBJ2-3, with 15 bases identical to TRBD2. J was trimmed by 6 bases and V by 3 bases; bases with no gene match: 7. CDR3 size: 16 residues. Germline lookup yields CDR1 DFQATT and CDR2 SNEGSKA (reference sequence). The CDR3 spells CSARAGLAGGRDTQYF. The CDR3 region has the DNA TGCAGTGCTAGGGCGGGACTAGCGGGGGGTCGGGATACGCAGTATTTT.

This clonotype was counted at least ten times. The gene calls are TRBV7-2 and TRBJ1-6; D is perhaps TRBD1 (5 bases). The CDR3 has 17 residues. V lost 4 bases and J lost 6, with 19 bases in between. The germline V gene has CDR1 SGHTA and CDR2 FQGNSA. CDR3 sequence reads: CASSYSSPGRINSPLHF. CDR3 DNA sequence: TGTGCCAGCAGCTACTCCTCGCCGGGACGGATTAATTCACCCCTCCACTTT.

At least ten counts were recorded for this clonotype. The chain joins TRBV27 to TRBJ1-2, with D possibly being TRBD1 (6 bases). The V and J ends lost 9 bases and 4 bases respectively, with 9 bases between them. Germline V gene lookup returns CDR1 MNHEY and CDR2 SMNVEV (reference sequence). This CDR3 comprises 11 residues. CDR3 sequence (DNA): TGTGCCAGTGGAGGGGGCTATGGCTACACCTTC. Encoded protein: CASGGGYGYTF.